These 19 T cell receptor beta chains were sequenced from one sample in a study of blood T cells in healthy people across ages. Together with a sample-barcoded 5' primer, a J-beta primer mix was included in a second PCR lasting about 7 to 12 cycles. From the 5' RACE reads, TCRdb called clonotypes with MiXCR, one entry per CDR3 protein. The sample lists some 640,000 distinct CDR3 sequences, around 48% occurring once. The sequencing sample was made of blood. The receptors were gathered from a woman aged 60-75 years in good health.

This clonotype was counted only a few times. This chain links TRBV2 with TRBJ1-1; D uncertain. CDR1 and CDR2 from the germline V gene are SNHLY and FYNNEI. Trimming took off 6 bases at V and 3 bases at J, with 11 bases between the two ends. The CDR3 has 13 amino acids. The CDR3: CASRENADTEAFF. The CDR3 nucleotides read TGTGCCAGCAGAGAAAACGCCGACACTGAAGCTTTCTTT.

V usage is TRBV6-2 or TRBV6-3 and J usage is TRBJ2-1; 10 bases align to TRBD1. V lost 0 bases to trimming and J lost 3 bases; unmatched junction nucleotides: 5. The CDR3 has 17 residues. Germline CDR1 MNHEY, CDR2 SVGEGT. The CDR3 bases are TGTGCCAGCAGTTACTCACCGGGACAGGGGTTCTACAATGAGCAGTTCTTC. It translates to CASSYSPGQGFYNEQFF.

The V call is TRBV7-2, the J call TRBJ2-3; D could derive from TRBD1 or TRBD2 (5 bases each). The V end lost 5 bases, the J end lost 13 bases, and 16 bases lay between the germline ends. This CDR3 has 12 residues. Germline V gene lookup returns CDR1 SGHTA and CDR2 FQGNSA. Here the CDR3 reads CASSTPGRKKYF. CDR3 DNA: TGTGCCAGCAGCACACCGGGACGGAAGAAGTATTTT. The full variable domain, completed using reference TRBV7-2 and TRBJ2-3, is GAGVSQSPSNKVTEKGKDVELRCDPISGHTALYWYRQSLGQGLEFLIYFQGNSAPDKSGLPSDRFSAERTGGSVSTLTIQRTQQEDSAVYLCASSTPGRKKYFGPGTRLTVL.

The chain carries TRBV20-1 and TRBJ1-2; D is uncertain. Per the germline V gene, CDR1 is DFQATT and CDR2 is SNEGSKA (reference sequence). The CDR3 consists of 13 residues. CDR3: CSPKGNTNYGYTF. CDR3 nucleotide sequence: TGCAGCCCTAAAGGAAACACTAACTATGGCTACACCTTC.

The genes are TRBV4-3 and TRBJ2-3, with 7 bases identical to TRBD2. The ends lost 0 bases at V and 5 bases at J; junction bases unmatched: 8. Germline CDR1 is LGHNA and CDR2 is YSLEER. The CDR3 spans 16 residues. The CDR3 DNA reads as TGCGCCAGCAGCCAAGAGTGGAGACTAGCAGTAGATACGCAGTATTTT. Its protein product is CASSQEWRLAVDTQYF.

V usage is TRBV28 and J usage is TRBJ2-7, with 8 positions matching TRBD1. The CDR3 is made up of 12 amino acids. V dropped 2 bases and J dropped 12; count of bases not matched to a gene: 6. Germline V lookup: CDR1 MDHEN, CDR2 SYDVKM. The CDR3 spells CASSLTGTGLYF. CDR3 sequence (DNA): TGTGCCAGCAGTTTAACCGGGACAGGACTGTACTTC.

This chain links TRBV20-1 with TRBJ2-7; a possible D gene is TRBD2 (6 bases). With 1 base removed from V and 3 bases from J, the gap between germline ends came to 10 bases. The germline V gene encodes CDR1 DFQATT and CDR2 SNEGSKA (reference sequence). The CDR3 spans 13 residues. The CDR3 nucleotides are TGCAGTGCTAGAGCGGGAGTAATCTACGAGCAGTACTTC. The encoded protein is CSARAGVIYEQYF.

This clonotype turned up a few times. This chain joins TRBV5-1 and TRBJ2-4; either TRBD1 or TRBD2 may supply D (5 bases each). CDR3 length equals 14 residues. Germline CDR1 reads SGHRS; CDR2 reads YFSETQ. The V end lost 4 bases, the J end lost 3 bases, and 11 bases lay between the germline ends. CDR3 nucleotides: TGCGCCAGCAGCCTCCAGGGAGACAAAAACATTCAGTACTTC. This gives the protein CASSLQGDKNIQYF.

The gene calls are TRBV30 and TRBJ2-1; D unresolved. The CDR3 contains 14 residues. V was clipped by 2 bases and J by 3 bases, with 11 bases between them. Germline assignment: CDR1 GTSNPN and CDR2 SVGIG (reference sequence). CDR3 in amino acids: CAWSQRRDYNEQFF. The DNA of the CDR3 is TGTGCCTGGAGTCAGAGAAGGGACTACAATGAGCAGTTCTTC. Full variable domain (missing parts from reference TRBV30 and TRBJ2-1): SQTIHQWPATLVQPVGSPLSLECTVEGTSNPNLYWYRQAAGRGLQLLFYSVGIGQISSEVPQNLSASRPQDRQFILSSKKLLLSDSGFYLCAWSQRRDYNEQFFGPGTRLTVL.

The chain joins TRBV27 to TRBJ2-5; 11 nucleotides line up with TRBD2. CDR1 MNHEY and CDR2 SMNVEV come from the germline V gene (reference sequence). Losses at the gene ends were 5 bases for V and 11 bases for J; bases not matched to a gene: 13. This CDR3 comprises 15 residues. CDR3 coding DNA: TGTGCCAGCAGTAGGGCTAGCGGGGGGCCTAATGAGCAGTACTTC. It encodes CASSRASGGPNEQYF.

This clonotype came up once. This chain links TRBV24-1 with TRBJ2-3; tentatively, D is TRBD2 (6 bases). CDR1 is KGHDR and CDR2 is SFDVKD in the germline V gene. The CDR3 runs 15 residues. V lost 1 base, J lost 6 bases, and 13 bases lay in between. This CDR3 reads CATSDFARDGDTQYF. Written as DNA, the CDR3 is TGTGCCACCAGTGATTTTGCGCGGGATGGGGATACGCAGTATTTT.

The genes are TRBV10-3 and TRBJ1-2, with TRBD1 identical over 12 bases. The ends lost 6 bases at V and 4 bases at J; junction bases unmatched: 9. Germline CDR1 is ENHRY and CDR2 is SYGVKD. The CDR3 runs 16 residues. CDR3 protein: CAISSGTGGQGYGYTF. The CDR3 DNA follows: TGTGCCATCAGCTCCGGGACAGGGGGCCAAGGCTATGGCTACACCTTC.

V and J are TRBV5-1 and TRBJ2-5, with D perhaps TRBD2 (7 bases). The germline V and J ends were trimmed by 6 bases and 5 bases, with 17 bases remaining between them. Germline-derived CDR1 and CDR2 are SGHRS and YFSETQ. CDR3 length: 14 residues. In nucleotides, the CDR3 is TGCGCCAGCACGCCTAGGGGGGGCCGGGAGACCCAGTACTTC. This translates into CASTPRGGRETQYF. The whole variable domain, filled in from reference TRBV5-1 and TRBJ2-5, reads KAGVTQTPRYLIKTRGQQVTLSCSPISGHRSVSWYQQTPGQGLQFLFEYFSETQRNKGNFPGRFSGRQFSNSRSEMNVSTLELGDSALYLCASTPRGGRETQYFGPGTRLLVL.

The chain joins TRBV28 to TRBJ1-2; D is ambiguous. CDR1 and CDR2 from the germline V gene are MDHEN and SYDVKM. V dropped 6 bases and J dropped 6 bases, with 14 bases sitting between them. The CDR3 is 13 amino acids. Here the CDR3 reads CASSLFRHNGYTF. DNA of the CDR3: TGTGCCAGCAGCCTATTTCGACATAATGGCTACACCTTC.

The gene calls are TRBV6-5 and TRBJ2-1, with 7 bases lining up with TRBD2. The CDR3 has 15 residues. The junction had 10 bases not matched to a gene; V was cut back by 5 bases and J by 6 bases. Germline CDR1 and CDR2: MNHEY and SVGAGI. CDR3 protein: CASSTLAGYSNEQFF. CDR3 DNA: TGTGCCAGCAGTACCTTAGCGGGCTATTCCAATGAGCAGTTCTTC.

V usage is TRBV15 and J usage is TRBJ1-4; no definite D call. CDR3 length equals 13 residues. Looked up from germline, CDR1 is LNHNV and CDR2 is YYDKDF (reference sequence). The V end was cut by 1 base, the J end by 6 bases, with 6 bases between. CDR3 region: CATSRGFYEKLFF. The CDR3 region has the DNA TGTGCCACCAGCAGAGGGTTTTATGAAAAACTGTTTTTT.

The chain recombines TRBV7-9 with TRBJ2-3; D is unclear. V was cut by 3 bases and J by 3 bases, with 13 bases left in between. This CDR3 region has 15 residues. Germline CDR1 and CDR2: SEHNR and FQNEAQ (reference sequence). CDR3 in amino acids: CASSLTTLGTDTQYF. In DNA form, the CDR3 reads TGTGCCAGCAGCTTGACGACCTTGGGTACAGATACGCAGTATTTT.

V gene TRBV6-2 or TRBV6-3 combines with J gene TRBJ2-1, with TRBD1 matching over 8 bases. V lost 3 bases, J lost 5 bases, and 9 bases stayed unmatched. This CDR3 spans 16 amino acids. In germline, CDR1 is MNHEY, CDR2 SVGEGT. CDR3 DNA sequence: TGTGCCAGCAGTTATCTCCGGGACAGGCCTAACAATGAGCAGTTCTTC. The encoded protein is CASSYLRDRPNNEQFF.

This sequence joins TRBV18 and TRBJ2-3; no firm D call. Germline V gene lookup returns CDR1 KGHSH and CDR2 LQKENI. The CDR3 has 13 residues. V lost 2 bases and J lost 6, with 9 bases in between. CDR3 nucleotides: TGTGCCAGCTCACCAAGGGCGGCGGATACGCAGTATTTT. Translating it yields CASSPRAADTQYF. The full variable domain, rest sourced from reference TRBV18 and TRBJ2-3, is NAGVMQNPRHLVRRRGQEARLRCSPMKGHSHVYWYRQLPEEGLKFMVYLQKENIIDESGMPKERFSAEFPKEGPSILRIQQVVRGDSAAYFCASSPRAADTQYFGPGTRLTVL.